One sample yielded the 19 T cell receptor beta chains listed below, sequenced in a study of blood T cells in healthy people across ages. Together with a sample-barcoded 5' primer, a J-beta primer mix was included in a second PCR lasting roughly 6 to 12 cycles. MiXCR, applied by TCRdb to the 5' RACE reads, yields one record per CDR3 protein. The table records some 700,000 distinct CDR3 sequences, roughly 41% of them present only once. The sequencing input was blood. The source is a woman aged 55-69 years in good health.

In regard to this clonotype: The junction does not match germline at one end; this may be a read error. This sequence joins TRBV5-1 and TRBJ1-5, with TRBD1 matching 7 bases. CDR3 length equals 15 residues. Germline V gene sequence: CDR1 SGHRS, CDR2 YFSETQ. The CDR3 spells CASSLEGGGHHPQHF. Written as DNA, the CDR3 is TGCGCCAGCAGCTTGGAAGGGGGCGGACATCACCCCCAGCATTTT.

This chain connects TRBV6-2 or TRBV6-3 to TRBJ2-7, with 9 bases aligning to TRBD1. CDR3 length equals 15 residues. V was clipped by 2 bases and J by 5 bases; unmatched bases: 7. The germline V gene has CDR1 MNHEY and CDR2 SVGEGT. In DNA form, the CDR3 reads TGTGCCAGCAGTTACCCCGGACAGGGGAGGCACGAGCAGTACTTC. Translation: CASSYPGQGRHEQYF.

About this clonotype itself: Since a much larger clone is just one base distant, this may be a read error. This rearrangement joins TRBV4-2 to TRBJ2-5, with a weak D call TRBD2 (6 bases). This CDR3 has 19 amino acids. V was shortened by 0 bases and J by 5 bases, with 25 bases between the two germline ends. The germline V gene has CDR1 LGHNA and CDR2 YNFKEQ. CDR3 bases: TGTGCCAGCAGCCAAGAAGAGGGGCTCGACAGCGGGCTCGGGGAGACCCAGTACTTC. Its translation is CASSQEEGLDSGLGETQYF.

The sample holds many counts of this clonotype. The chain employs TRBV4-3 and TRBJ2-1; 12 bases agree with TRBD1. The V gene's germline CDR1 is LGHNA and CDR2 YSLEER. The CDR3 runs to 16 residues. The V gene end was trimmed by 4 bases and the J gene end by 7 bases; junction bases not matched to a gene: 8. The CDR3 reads CASSPQGTGGRNEQFF. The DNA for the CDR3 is TGCGCCAGCAGCCCCCAAGGGACAGGGGGCAGGAATGAGCAGTTCTTC.

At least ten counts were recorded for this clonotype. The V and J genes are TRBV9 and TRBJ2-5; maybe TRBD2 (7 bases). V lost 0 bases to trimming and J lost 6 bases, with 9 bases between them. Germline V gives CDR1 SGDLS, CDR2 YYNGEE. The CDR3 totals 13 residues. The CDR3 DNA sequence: TGTGCCAGCAGCGTAGAGGGGGGGAAGACCCAGTACTTC. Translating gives CASSVEGGKTQYF.

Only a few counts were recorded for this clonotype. The chain's CDR3 is CSVASSYNEQFF. CDR3 coding DNA: TGCAGCGTCGCTAGCTCCTACAATGAGCAGTTCTTC. V is TRBV29-1 and J is TRBJ2-1, with D unresolved. Germline CDR1 is SQVTM and CDR2 is ANQGSEA. CDR3 size: 12 residues. V was clipped by 6 bases and J by 0 bases, with 6 bases between them.

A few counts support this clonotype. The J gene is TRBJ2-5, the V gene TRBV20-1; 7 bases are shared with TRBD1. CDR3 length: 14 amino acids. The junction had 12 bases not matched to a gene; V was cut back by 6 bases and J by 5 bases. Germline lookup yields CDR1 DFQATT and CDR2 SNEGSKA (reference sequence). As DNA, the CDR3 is TGCAGTGCATCTCCGGGACAGCCCCACGAGACCCAGTACTTC. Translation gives CSASPGQPHETQYF.

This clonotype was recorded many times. Here the CDR3 DNA reads TGTGCCACCAGCAGCCCTAGCGGGCCCGATACGCAGTATTTT. Its protein product is CATSSPSGPDTQYF. This rearrangement joins TRBV15 to TRBJ2-3, with 8 bases lining up with TRBD2. Looked up from germline, CDR1 is LNHNV and CDR2 is YYDKDF (reference sequence). V shed 3 bases, J shed 6 bases, and the junction held 5 bases outside the gene matches. CDR3 size: 14 residues.

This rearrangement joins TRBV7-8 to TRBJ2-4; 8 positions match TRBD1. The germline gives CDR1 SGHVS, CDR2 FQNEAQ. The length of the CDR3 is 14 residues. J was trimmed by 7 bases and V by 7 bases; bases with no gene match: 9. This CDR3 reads CASTLSDRANIQYF. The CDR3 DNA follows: TGTGCCAGCACTCTTTCGGACAGGGCTAACATTCAGTACTTC.

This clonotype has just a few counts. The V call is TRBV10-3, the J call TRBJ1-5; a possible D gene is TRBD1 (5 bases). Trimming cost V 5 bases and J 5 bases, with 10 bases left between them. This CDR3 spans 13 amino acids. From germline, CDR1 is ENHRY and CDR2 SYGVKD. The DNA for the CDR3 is TGTGCCATCAGTCCAGACAGAGATCAGCCCCAGCATTTT. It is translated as CAISPDRDQPQHF.

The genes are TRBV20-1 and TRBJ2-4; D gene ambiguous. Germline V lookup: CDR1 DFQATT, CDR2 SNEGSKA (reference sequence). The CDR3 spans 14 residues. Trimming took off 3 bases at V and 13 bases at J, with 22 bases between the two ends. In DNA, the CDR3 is TGCAGTGCTAGTCCGTCCTCCTTAAGCAATGAGCAGTACTTC. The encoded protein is CSASPSSLSNEQYF.

The DNA of the CDR3 is TGTGCCAGCAGCCTCGGCGCAGGGGGGGATAGCAATCAGCCCCAGCATTTT. Protein sequence: CASSLGAGGDSNQPQHF. The chain joins TRBV3-1 to TRBJ1-5, with 7 bases fitting TRBD1. With V trimmed by 4 bases and J by 0 bases, 9 bases remained unmatched. Germline assignment: CDR1 LGHDT and CDR2 YNNKEL (reference sequence). CDR3 length equals 17 residues.

CDR3 sequence (DNA): TGTGCCAGCAGCCAAGAGGGCCGGAGGGCCAATGAGCAGTTCTTC. This codes for CASSQEGRRANEQFF. The chain employs TRBV3-1 and TRBJ2-1; a weak D match, TRBD2 (6 bases). The CDR3 totals 15 residues. CDR1 and CDR2 (germline): LGHDT, YNNKEL (reference sequence). Trimming took 0 bases from V and 6 from J, leaving 12 bases between them.

The CDR3 is CASSPPGNEQYF. The CDR3 DNA sequence: TGTGCCAGCTCACCACCGGGCAATGAGCAGTACTTC. V and J are TRBV18 and TRBJ2-5; D gene uncertain. This CDR3 has 12 amino acids. V was cut by 0 bases and J by 11 bases, with 10 bases left in between. Looked up from germline, CDR1 is KGHSH and CDR2 is LQKENI.

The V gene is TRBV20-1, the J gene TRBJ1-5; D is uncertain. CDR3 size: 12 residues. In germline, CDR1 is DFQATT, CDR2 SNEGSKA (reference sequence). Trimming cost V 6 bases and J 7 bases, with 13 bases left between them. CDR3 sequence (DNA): TGCAGTGCCGAGTGGGGTTCACAGCCCCAGCATTTT. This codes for CSAEWGSQPQHF.

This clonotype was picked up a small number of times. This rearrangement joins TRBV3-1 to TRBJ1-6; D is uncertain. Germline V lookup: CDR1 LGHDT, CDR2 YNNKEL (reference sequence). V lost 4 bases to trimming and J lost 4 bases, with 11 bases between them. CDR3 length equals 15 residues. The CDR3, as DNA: TGTGCCAGCAGCCGCCGGGAGGTTTATAATTCACCCCTCCACTTT. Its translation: CASSRREVYNSPLHF.

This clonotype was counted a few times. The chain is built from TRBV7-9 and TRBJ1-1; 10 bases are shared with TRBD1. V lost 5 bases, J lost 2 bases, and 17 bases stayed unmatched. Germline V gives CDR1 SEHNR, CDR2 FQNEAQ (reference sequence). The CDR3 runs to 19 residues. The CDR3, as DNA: TGTGCCAGCAGCCCCCGGGACAGGGGATTTCGGAACCCTAACACTGAAGCTTTCTTT. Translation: CASSPRDRGFRNPNTEAFF.

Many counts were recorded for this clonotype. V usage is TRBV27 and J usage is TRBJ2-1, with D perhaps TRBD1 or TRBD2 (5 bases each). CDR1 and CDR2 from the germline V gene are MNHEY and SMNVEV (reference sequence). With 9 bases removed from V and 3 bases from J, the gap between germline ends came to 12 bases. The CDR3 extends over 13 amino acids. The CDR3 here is CASRGPSYNEQFF. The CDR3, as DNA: TGTGCCAGTAGGGGACCAAGCTACAATGAGCAGTTCTTC.

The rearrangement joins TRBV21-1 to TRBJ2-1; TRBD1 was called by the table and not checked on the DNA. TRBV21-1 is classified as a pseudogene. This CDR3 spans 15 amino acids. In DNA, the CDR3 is TGTGCCAGCAGCAAGGGGGGACAGGGGAGCCATGAGCAGTTCTTC. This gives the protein CASSKGGQGSHEQFF.